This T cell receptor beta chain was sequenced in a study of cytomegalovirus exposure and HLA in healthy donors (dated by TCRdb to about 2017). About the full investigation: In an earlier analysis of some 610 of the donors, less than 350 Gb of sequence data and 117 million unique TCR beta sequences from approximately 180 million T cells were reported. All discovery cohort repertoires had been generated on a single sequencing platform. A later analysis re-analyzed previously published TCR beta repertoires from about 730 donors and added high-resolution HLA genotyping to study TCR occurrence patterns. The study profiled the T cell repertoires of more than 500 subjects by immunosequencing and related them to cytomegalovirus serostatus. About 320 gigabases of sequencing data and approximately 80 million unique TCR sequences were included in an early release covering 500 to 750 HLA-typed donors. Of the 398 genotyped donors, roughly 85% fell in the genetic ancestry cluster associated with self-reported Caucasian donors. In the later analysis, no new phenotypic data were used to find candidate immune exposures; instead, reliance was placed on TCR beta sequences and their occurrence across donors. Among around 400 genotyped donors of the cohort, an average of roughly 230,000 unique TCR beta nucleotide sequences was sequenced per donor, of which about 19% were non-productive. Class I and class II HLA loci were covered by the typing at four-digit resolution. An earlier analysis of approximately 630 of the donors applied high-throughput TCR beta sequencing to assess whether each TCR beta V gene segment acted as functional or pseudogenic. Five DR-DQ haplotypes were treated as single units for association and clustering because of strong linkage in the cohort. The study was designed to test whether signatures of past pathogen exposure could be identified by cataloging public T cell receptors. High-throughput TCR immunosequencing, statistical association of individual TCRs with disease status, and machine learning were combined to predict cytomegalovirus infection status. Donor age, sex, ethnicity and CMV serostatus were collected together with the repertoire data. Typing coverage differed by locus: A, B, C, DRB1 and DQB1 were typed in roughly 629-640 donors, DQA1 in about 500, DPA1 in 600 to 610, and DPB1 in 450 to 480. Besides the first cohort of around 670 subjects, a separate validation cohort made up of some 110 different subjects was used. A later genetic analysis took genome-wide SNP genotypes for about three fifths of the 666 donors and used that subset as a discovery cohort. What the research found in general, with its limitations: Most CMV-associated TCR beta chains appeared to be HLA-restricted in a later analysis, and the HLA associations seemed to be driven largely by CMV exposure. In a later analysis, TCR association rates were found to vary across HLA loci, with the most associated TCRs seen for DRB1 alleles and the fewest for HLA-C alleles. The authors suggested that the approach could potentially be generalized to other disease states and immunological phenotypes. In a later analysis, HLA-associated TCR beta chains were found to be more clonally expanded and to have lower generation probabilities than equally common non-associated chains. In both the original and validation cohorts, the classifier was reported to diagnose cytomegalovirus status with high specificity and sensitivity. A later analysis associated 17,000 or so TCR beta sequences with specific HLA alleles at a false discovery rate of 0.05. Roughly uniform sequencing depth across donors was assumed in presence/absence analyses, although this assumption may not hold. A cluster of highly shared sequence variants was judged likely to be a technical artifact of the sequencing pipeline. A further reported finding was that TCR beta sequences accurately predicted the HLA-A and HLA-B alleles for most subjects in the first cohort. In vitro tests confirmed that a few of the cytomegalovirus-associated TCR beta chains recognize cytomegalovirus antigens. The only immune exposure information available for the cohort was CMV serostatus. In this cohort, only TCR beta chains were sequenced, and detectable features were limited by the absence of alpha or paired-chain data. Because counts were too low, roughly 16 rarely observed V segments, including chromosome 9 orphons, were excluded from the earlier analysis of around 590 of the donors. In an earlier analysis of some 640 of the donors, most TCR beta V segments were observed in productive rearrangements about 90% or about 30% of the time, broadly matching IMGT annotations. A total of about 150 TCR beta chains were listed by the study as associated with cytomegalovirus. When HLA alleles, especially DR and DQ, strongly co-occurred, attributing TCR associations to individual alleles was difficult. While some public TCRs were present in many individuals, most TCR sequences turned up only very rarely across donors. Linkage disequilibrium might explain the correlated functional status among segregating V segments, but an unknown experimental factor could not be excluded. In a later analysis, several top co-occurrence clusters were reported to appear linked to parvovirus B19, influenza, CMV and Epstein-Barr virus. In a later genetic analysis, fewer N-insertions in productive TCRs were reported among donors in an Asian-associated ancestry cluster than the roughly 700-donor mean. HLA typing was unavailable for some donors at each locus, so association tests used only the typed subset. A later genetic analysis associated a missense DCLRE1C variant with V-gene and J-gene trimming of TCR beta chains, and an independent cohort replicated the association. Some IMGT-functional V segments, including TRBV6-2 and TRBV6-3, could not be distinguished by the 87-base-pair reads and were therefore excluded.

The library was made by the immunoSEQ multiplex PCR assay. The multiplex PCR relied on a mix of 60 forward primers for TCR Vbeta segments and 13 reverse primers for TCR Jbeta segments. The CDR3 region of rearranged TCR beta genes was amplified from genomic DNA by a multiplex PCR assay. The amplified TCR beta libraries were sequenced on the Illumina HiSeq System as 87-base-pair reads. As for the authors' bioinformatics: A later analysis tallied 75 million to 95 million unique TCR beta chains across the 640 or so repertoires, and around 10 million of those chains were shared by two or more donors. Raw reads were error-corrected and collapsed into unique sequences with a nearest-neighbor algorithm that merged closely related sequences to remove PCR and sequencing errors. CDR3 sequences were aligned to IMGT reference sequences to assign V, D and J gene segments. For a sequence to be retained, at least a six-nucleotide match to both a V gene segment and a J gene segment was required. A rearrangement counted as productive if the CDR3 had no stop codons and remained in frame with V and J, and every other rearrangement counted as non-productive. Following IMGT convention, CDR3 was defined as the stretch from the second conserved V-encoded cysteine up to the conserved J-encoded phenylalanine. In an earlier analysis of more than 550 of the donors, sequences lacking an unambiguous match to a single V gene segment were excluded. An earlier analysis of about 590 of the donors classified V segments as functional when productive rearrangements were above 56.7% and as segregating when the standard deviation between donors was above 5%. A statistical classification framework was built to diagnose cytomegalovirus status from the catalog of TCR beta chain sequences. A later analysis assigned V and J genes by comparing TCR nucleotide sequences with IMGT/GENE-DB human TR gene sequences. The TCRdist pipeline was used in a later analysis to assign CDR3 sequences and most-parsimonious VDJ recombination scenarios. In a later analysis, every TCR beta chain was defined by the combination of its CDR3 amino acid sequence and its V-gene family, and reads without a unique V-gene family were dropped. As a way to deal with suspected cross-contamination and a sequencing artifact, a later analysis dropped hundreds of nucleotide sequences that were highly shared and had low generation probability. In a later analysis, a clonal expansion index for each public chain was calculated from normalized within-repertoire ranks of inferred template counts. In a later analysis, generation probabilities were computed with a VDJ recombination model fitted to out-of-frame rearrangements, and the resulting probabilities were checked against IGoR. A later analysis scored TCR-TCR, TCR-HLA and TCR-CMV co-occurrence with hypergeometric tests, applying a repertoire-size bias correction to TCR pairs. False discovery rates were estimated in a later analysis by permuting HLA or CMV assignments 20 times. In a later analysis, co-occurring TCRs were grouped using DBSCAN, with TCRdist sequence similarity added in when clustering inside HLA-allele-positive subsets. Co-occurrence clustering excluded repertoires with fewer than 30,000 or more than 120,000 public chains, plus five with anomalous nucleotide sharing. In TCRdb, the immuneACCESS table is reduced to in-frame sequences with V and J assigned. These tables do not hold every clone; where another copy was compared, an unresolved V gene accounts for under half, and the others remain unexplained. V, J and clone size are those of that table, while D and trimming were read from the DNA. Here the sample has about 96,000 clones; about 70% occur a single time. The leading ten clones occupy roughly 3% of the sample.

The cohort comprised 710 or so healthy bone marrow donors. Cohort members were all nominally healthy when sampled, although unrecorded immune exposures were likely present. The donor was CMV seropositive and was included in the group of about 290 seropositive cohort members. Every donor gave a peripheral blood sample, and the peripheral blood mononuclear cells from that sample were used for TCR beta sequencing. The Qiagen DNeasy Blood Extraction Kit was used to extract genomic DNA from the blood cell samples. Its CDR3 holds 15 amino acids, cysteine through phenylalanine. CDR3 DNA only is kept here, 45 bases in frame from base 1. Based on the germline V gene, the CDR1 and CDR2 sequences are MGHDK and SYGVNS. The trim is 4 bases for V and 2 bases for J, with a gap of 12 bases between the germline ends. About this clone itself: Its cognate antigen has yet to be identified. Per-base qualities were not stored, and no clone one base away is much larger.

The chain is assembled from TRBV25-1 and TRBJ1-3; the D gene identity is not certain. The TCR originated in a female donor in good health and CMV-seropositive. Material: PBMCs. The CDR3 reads CASSGPLGAGNTIYF. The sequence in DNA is TGTGCCAGCAGTGGGCCGCTCGGGGCTGGAAACACCATATATTTT.